What follows is one TCR beta chain and its context. This entry comes from a study of OX40 agonist ivuxolimab in advanced cancers. Germline CDR1 reads SGHTA; CDR2 reads FQGTGA. V trimming: 5 bases; J trimming: 0 bases; junction bases outside the gene matches: 2. This CDR3 contains 14 residues. Libraries were prepared by immunoSEQ multiplex PCR; TCRdb keeps only in-frame clonotypes and omits some of them. The sample has some 100,000 clones, around 90% seen once. The clonotype comes from an adult with an advanced solid tumor such as melanoma, head and neck, liver or kidney cancer. Sequences were derived from CD4+ or CD8+ T cells sorted from blood, sampled in a trial of the OX40 agonist ivuxolimab. V usage is TRBV7-3 and J usage is TRBJ2-3; 7 bases are a match to TRBD1. This CDR3 is CASSLRGSTDTQYF. Here the CDR3 DNA reads TGTGCCAGCAGCCTCAGGGGGAGCACAGATACGCAGTATTTT.